Here is one T cell receptor (beta chain) with its context. Its cognate antigen is unknown. Assay: immunoSEQ multiplex PCR; the TCRdb copy retains only in-frame clones and omits some. Of over 8,500 clones in the sample, 70% to 80% were seen once. The CDR3 spans 14 residues. Germline V CDR1 and CDR2: LGHNA, YNFKEQ. The V end lost 0 bases, the J end lost 4 bases, and 10 bases lay between the germline ends. The sample belongs to a study of T cell repertoires in ileal Crohn's disease. Across the whole study: Thiopurines (around twelve) or anti-TNF agents (roughly 18) were given postoperatively to about half. At postoperative colonoscopy, neoterminal ileum biopsies were taken as M6. General study results and limits: Compared with CD4 T cells, sorted CD8 cells carried more expanded clones.

This sample's time point: neoterminal ileum biopsy at postoperative endoscopy, about 6 months after surgery. Patients were adults with ileal or ileocolonic Crohn's disease needing resection. This chain joins TRBV4-2 and TRBJ2-7, with D possibly being TRBD2 (6 bases). The TCR originated in an adult with Crohn's disease. Sequenced: ileal tissue. CDR3 sequence (DNA): TGTGCCAGCAGCCAAGATTTGGAGGGGTACGAGCAGTACTTC. Translating gives CASSQDLEGYEQYF.